The rows below give T cell receptor beta chains drawn from one sample of a study of response to subunit inactivated influenza vaccine. TCRdb re-called the RT-PCR reads through MiXCR, storing one row per CDR3 protein. The sample lists about 520,000 distinct CDR3 sequences; roughly 7.9% were seen once. This specimen consisted of PBMCs from blood, obtained around 25 months after vaccination. The source is a man in his fifties or sixties who received an inactivated influenza vaccine. Each CDR3 is given with its conserved first and last residue. D genes are given only for firm matches. Where a row states a size, it is once, few, many or the class of an expanded clone; other rows omit it.

size | J | D | V | CDR3 | DNA
few | TRBJ2-2 | NA | TRBV6-1 | CASSPDSFITGELFF | TGTGCCAGCAGCCCGGACTCGTTCATAACCGGGGAGCTGTTTTTT
NA | TRBJ2-3 | TRBD1 | TRBV7-7 | CASSPLDRGDTQYF | TGTGCCAGCAGCCCCTTGGACAGGGGAGATACGCAGTATTTT
NA | TRBJ1-6 | TRBD1 | TRBV20-1 | CSALRDRGGRRSYNSPLHF | TGCAGTGCTCTCCGGGACAGGGGAGGCCGGCGGTCCTATAATTCACCCCTCCACTTT
few | TRBJ2-7 | TRBD1 | TRBV20-1 | CSARGAGGNSYEQYF | TGCAGTGCTAGAGGGGCAGGGGGTAACTCCTACGAGCAGTACTTC
few | TRBJ2-7 | TRBD2 | TRBV6-2/TRBV6-3 | CASSRGLAGALSEQYF | TGTGCCAGCAGCCGCGGACTAGCGGGAGCCCTCTCCGAGCAGTACTTC
NA | TRBJ1-5 | TRBD1 | TRBV5-1 | CASSLGQGEGQPQHF | TGCGCCAGCAGCCTGGGACAGGGGGAAGGCCAGCCCCAGCATTTT
few | TRBJ2-7 | NA | TRBV6-6 | CASSKDYYEQYF | TGTGCCAGCAGTAAGGATTATTACGAGCAGTACTTC
few | TRBJ2-1 | NA | TRBV2 | CASSEALAYEQFF | TGTGCCAGCAGTGAAGCGCTGGCTTATGAGCAGTTCTTC
NA | TRBJ2-1 | NA | TRBV20-1 | CSARKARNEQFF | TGCAGTGCTAGAAAGGCAAGGAATGAGCAGTTCTTC
many | TRBJ2-7 | NA | TRBV28 | CASSLNRDISYEQYF | TGTGCCAGCAGCCTAAACCGGGACATCTCCTACGAGCAGTACTTC
many | TRBJ2-2 | NA | TRBV12-3/TRBV12-4 | CASGGGMGVAGELFF | TGTGCCAGCGGTGGAGGGATGGGTGTTGCCGGGGAGCTGTTTTTT
few | TRBJ1-5 | TRBD1 | TRBV20-1 | CSARAGQAVSNQPQHF | TGCAGTGCTAGAGCTGGACAGGCAGTTAGCAATCAGCCCCAGCATTTT
many | TRBJ2-1 | NA | TRBV28 | CASSFSSGGGSNEQFF | TGTGCCAGCAGTTTCTCAAGCGGAGGCGGTTCCAATGAGCAGTTCTTC
NA | TRBJ1-2 | TRBD1 | TRBV25-1 | CASSDLHAAQKLDRGTGYTF | TGTGCCAGCAGTGATCTACACGCCGCCCAAAAATTAGACAGGGGCACTGGCTACACCTTC
NA | TRBJ1-2 | NA | TRBV10-2 | CASSESRVYGYTF | TGCGCCAGCAGTGAGTCGAGGGTATATGGCTACACCTTC
few | TRBJ2-3 | NA | TRBV5-8 | CASSLGNDRSTDTQYF | TGTGCCAGCAGCTTGGGAAATGACCGGAGCACAGATACGCAGTATTTT
many | TRBJ2-5 | NA | TRBV28 | CASSPLAEQETQYF | TGTGCCAGCAGCCCCCTCGCGGAACAAGAGACCCAGTACTTC
NA | TRBJ2-1 | TRBD2 | TRBV7-2 | CASSLALVRGGEQFF | TGTGCCAGCAGCTTAGCTCTCGTGCGGGGAGGGGAGCAGTTCTTC
many | TRBJ2-3 | TRBD2 | TRBV28 | CASSSTGLAFTDTQYF | TGTGCCAGCAGCAGTACGGGACTAGCGTTCACAGATACGCAGTATTTT
few | TRBJ1-5 | NA | TRBV12-3/TRBV12-4 | CASSFGVGSNQPQHF | TGTGCCAGCAGTTTCGGGGTAGGCAGCAATCAGCCCCAGCATTTT
NA | TRBJ2-5 | NA | TRBV28 | CASSLETSWKTQYF | TGTGCCAGCAGTTTAGAGACTAGTTGGAAGACCCAGTACTTC
many | TRBJ1-4 | TRBD1 | TRBV18 | CASSGRDSEKLFF | TGTGCCAGCTCAGGCCGGGACAGTGAAAAACTGTTTTTT